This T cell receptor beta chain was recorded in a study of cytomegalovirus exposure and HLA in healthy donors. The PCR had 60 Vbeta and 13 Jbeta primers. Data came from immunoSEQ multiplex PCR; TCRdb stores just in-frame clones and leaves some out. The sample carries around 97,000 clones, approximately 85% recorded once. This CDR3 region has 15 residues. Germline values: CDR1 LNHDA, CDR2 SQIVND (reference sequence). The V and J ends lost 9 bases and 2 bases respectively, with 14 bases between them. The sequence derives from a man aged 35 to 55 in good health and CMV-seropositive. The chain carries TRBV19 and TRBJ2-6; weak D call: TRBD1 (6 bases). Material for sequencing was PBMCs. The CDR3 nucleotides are TGTGCCAGCCTGGGACACAGCCCTGGGGCCAACGTCCTGACTTTC. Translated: CASLGHSPGANVLTF.